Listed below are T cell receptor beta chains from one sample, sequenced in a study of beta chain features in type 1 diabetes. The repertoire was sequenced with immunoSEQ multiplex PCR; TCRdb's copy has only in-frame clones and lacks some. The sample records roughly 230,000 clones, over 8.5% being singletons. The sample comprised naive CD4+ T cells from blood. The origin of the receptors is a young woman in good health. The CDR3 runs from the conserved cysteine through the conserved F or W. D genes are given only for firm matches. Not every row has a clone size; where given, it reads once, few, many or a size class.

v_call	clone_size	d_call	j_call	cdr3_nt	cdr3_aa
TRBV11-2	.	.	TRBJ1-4	TGTGCCAGCAGCTTAGCGCAGGGGATGGATGCAAAACTGTTTTTT	CASSLAQGMDAKLFF
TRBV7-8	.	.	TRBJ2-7	TGTGCCAGCAGCCCCAACAGGGCCCCGACCCCCTACGAGCAGTACTTC	CASSPNRAPTPYEQYF
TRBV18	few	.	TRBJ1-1	TGTGCCAGCTCTTCGGGACTCTTGAACACTGAAGCTTTCTTT	CASSSGLLNTEAFF
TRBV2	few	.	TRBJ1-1	TGTGCCAGCAGAATTGAGAGAAACACTGAAGCTTTCTTT	CASRIERNTEAFF
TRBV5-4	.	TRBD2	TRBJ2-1	TGTGCCAGCAGCTTGAATGGCGGGAGCTCCTACAATGAGCAGTTCTTC	CASSLNGGSSYNEQFF
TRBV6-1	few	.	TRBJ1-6	TGTGCCAGCGCCGCAGGGTCTCATTCACCCCTCCACTTT	CASAAGSHSPLHF
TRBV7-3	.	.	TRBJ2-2	TGTGCCAGCAGCCCCCAAGGGCGGGGACACACCGGGGAGCTGTTTTTT	CASSPQGRGHTGELFF
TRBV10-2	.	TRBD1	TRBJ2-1	TGCGCCAGCAGCCGGGACAGTTCCTACAATGAGCAGTTCTTC	CASSRDSSYNEQFF
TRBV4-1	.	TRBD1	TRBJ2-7	TGCGCCAGCAGCCAAGATCCGACAGGGGCCGAGCAGTACTTC	CASSQDPTGAEQYF
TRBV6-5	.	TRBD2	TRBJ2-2	TGTGCCAGCAGCCTCATGACTAGCCCCAGGGGGGAGCTGTTTTTT	CASSLMTSPRGELFF
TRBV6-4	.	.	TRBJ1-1	TGTGCCAGCAGTAACACAGGGAACACTGAAGCTTTCTTT	CASSNTGNTEAFF
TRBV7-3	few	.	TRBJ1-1	TGTGCCAGCAGCCCCCAGCCGACAGTTCCGAACACTGAAGCTTTCTTT	CASSPQPTVPNTEAFF
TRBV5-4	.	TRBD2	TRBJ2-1	TGTGCCAGCAGCCTACCGGGACTAGCGGGAGGACGGAGCTCCTACAATGAGCAGTTCTTC	CASSLPGLAGGRSSYNEQFF
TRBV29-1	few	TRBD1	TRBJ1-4	TGCAGCGCCGACAGGGCGTGGGGTGAAAAACTGTTTTTT	CSADRAWGEKLFF
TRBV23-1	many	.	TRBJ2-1	TGCGCCAGCAGTCAATACCCGTCTTCGACTTCTTACAATGAGCAGTTCTTC	CASSQYPSSTSYNEQFF
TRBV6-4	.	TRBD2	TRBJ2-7	TGTGCCAGCAGTGTTAGCGGGGGACCCAAGTACTTC	CASSVSGGPKYF
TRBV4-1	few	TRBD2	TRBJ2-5	TGCGCCAGCAGCCATTCCGGGACTAGCGGGGGGGAGACCCAGTACTTC	CASSHSGTSGGETQYF
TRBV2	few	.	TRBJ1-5	TGTGCCAGCAGTGTTGGCACGGAGGTAATCAATCAGCCCCAGCATTTT	CASSVGTEVINQPQHF
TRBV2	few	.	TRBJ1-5	TGTGCCAGCACCAGGGGCCGCGAAGGTCCCCAGCATTTT	CASTRGREGPQHF
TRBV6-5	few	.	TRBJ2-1	TGTGCCAGCAGTTACCTGGGCAGTCCCTCCTACAATGAGCAGTTCTTC	CASSYLGSPSYNEQFF
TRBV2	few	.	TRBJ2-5	TGTGCCAGCAGGCCCCGGACTGGATACGGGGAGACCCAGTACTTC	CASRPRTGYGETQYF
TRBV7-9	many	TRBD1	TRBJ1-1	TGTGCCAGCAGCTCCCAGGGGGGCACTGAAGCTTTCTTT	CASSSQGGTEAFF
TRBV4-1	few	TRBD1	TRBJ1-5	TGCGCCAGCAGCCGCAACAGGGGATATCAGCCCCAGCATTTT	CASSRNRGYQPQHF
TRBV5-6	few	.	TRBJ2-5	TGTGCCAGCAGCTTGTTTCAGTTACAAGAGACCCAGTACTTC	CASSLFQLQETQYF
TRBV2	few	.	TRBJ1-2	TGTGCCAGCAGTTTGACAGTGAACTATGGCTACACCTTC	CASSLTVNYGYTF
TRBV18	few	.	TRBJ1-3	TGTGCCAGCTCACCCCAGTCCTCTGGAAACACCATATATTTT	CASSPQSSGNTIYF
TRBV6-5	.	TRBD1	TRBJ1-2	TGTGCCAGCAGTTACTCTTCCCAGGGGGCTGGCTACACCTTC	CASSYSSQGAGYTF
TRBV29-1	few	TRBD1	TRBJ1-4	TGCAGCGTGACAGGGGTTGAGGAAAAACTGTTTTTT	CSVTGVEEKLFF
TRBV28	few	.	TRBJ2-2	TGTGCCAGCAGTTCTCACATTAGCGGCCCCGAGAGGAGCACCGGGGAGCTGTTTTTT	CASSSHISGPERSTGELFF
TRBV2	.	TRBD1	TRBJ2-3	TGTGCCAGCGCACGGGACAGTAGCACAGATACGCAGTATTTT	CASARDSSTDTQYF
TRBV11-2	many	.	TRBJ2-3	TGTGCCAGCAGCCGGAGGGCAGATACGCAGTATTTT	CASSRRADTQYF
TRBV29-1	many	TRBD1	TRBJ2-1	TGCAGCGCTCACCGGGACAGGAACGAGCAGTTCTTC	CSAHRDRNEQFF
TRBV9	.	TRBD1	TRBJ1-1	TGTGCCAGCAGCGTCGCTGGACTGGACAGGAGGAACACTGAAGCTTTCTTT	CASSVAGLDRRNTEAFF
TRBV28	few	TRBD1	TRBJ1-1	TGTGCCAGCAGTTTACCTTTATACCGGGACAGGGCCAAAGCTTTCTTT	CASSLPLYRDRAKAFF
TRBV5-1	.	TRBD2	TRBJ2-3	TGCGCCAGCAGCGCCGGACTAGCGGGTGGGGCAGATACGCAGTATTTT	CASSAGLAGGADTQYF
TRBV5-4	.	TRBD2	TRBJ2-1	TGTGCCAGCAGCCACATGAGACTAGCGTATGAGCAGTTCTTC	CASSHMRLAYEQFF
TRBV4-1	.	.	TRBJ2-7	TGTGCCAGCAGCCAAGATGATCAGGGGCTGGGGGAGCAGTACTTC	CASSQDDQGLGEQYF
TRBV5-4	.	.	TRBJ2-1	TGTGCCAGCAGCTCGGGAGCGCCGGTCTACAATGAGCAGTTCTTC	CASSSGAPVYNEQFF
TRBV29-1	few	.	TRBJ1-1	TGCAGCGTTAGTTACAGGGATGGAATGAACACTGAAGCTTTCTTT	CSVSYRDGMNTEAFF
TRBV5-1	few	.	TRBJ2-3	TGCGCCAGCAGCTTAGTCCCGGCAGATACGCAGTATTTT	CASSLVPADTQYF
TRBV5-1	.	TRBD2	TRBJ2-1	TGCGCCAGCAGCTTGGGAGGTCTAGCGGGAGAGGGGAATGAGCAGTTCTTC	CASSLGGLAGEGNEQFF
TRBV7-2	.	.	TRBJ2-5	TGTGCCAGCAGCTTATTCGGGTCGGGAGTGGGGGAGCAGTACTTC	CASSLFGSGVGEQYF
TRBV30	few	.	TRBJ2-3	TGTGCCTGGAGTGCACGTCTGGGACTTCGTTACGCCGCAGATACGCAGTATTTT	CAWSARLGLRYAADTQYF
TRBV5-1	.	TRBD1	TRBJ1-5	TGCGCCAGCAGCTTGGAGGGGGCTCAGCCCCAGCATTTT	CASSLEGAQPQHF
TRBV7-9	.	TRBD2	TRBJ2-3	TGTGCCAGCAGCTTAGCCAGGCTAGCGGGGAGAGATACGCAGTATTTT	CASSLARLAGRDTQYF
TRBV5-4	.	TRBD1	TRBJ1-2	TGTGCCAGCAGCTGGGACAGCGCTAACTATGGCTACACCTTC	CASSWDSANYGYTF
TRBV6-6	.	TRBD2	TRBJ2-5	TGTGCCAGCCGCGCGGGGGGGCCGGTGGAGACCCAGTACTTC	CASRAGGPVETQYF
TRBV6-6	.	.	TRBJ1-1	TGTGCCAGCAGCCCACGTGGCCAAATCAACACTGAAGCTTTCTTT	CASSPRGQINTEAFF
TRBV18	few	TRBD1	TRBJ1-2	TGTGCCAGCTCACCGACTCGAGGACAGGGCTATGGCTACACCTTC	CASSPTRGQGYGYTF
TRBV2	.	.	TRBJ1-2	TGTGCCAGCAGTGTCGTCAGTATTAACTATGGCTACACCTTC	CASSVVSINYGYTF
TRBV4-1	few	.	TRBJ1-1	TGCGCCAGCAGCCAGGAGGGGGGGACTGAAGCTTTCTTT	CASSQEGGTEAFF